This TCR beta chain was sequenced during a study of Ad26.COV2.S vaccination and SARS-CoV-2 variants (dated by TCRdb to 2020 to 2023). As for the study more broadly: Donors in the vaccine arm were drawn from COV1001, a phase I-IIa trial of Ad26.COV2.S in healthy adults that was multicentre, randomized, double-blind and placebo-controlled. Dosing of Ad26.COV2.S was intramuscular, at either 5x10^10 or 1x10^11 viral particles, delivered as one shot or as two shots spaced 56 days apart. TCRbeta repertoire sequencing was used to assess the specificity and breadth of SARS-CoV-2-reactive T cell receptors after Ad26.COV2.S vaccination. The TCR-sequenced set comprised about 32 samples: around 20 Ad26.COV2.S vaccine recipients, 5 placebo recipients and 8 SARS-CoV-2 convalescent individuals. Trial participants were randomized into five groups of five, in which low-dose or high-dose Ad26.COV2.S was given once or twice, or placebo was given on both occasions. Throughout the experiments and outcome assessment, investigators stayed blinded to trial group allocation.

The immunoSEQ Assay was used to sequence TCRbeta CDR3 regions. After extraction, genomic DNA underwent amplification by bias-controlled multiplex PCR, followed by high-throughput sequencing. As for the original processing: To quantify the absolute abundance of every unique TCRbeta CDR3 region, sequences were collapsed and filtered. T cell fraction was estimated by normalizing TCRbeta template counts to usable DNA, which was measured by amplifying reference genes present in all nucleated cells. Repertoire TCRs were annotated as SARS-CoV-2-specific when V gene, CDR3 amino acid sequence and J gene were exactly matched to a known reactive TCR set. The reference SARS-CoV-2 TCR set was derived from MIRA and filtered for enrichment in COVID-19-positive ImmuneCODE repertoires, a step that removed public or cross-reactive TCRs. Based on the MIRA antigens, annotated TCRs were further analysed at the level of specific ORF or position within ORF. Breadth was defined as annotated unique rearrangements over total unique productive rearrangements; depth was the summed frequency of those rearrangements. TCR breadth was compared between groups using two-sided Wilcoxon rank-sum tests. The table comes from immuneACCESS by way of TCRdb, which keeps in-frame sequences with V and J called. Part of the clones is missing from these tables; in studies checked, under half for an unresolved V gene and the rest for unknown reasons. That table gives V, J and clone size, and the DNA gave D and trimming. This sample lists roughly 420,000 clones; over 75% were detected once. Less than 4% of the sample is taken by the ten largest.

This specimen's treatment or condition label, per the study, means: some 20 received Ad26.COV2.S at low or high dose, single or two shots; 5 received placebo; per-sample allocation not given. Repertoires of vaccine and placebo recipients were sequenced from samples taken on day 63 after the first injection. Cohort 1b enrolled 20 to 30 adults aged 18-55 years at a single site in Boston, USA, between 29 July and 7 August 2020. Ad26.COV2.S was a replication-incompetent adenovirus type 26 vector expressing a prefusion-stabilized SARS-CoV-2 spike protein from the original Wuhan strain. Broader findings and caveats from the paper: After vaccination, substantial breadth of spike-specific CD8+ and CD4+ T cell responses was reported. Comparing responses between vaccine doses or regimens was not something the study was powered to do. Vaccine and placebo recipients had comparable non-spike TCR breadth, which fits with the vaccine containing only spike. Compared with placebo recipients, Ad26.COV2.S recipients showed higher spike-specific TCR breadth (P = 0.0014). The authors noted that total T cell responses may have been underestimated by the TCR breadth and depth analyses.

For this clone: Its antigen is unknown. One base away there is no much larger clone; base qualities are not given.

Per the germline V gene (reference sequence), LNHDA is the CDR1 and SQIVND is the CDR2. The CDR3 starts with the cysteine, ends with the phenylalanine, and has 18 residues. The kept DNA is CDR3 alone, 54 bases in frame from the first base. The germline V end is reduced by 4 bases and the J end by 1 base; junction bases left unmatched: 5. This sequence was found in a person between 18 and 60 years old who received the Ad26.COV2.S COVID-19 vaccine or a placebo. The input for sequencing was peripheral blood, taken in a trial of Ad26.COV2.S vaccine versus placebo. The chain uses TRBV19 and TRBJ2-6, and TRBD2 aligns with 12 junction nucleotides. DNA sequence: TGTGCCAGTAGTAAAGGACTAGCGGGGTCTTCTGGGGCCAACGTCCTGACTTTC. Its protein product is CASSKGLAGSSGANVLTF.